The 9 T cell receptor beta chains below come from one sample, sequenced in a study of identical twins. TCRdb reanalysed the 5' RACE reads using MiXCR and keeps one entry per CDR3 protein. The sample consists of around 470,000 distinct CDR3 sequences, approximately 15% of them appearing once. The sample also formed part of further work on yellow fever vaccine responses in identical twins.

Sequenced input: CD4+ T cells sorted from blood. The receptors shown here come from a woman aged 18-35 years in good health.

The CDR3 nucleotides read TGTGCCAGCAGCTCCTGGGGGGGGCCTGGGACTAGCGGGTCGACCGAGCAGTACTTC. Translation: CASSSWGGPGTSGSTEQYF. The rearrangement links TRBV11-1 to TRBJ2-7, with 12 bases fitting TRBD2. Per germline, CDR1 SGHAT and CDR2 FQDESV (reference sequence). V lost 4 bases and J lost 6; bases outside the gene matches: 19. This CDR3 is built from 19 residues.

The rearrangement links TRBV15 to TRBJ2-7, with a weak D call TRBD2 (6 bases). CDR1 is LNHNV, CDR2 YYDKDF, per germline (reference sequence). The CDR3 length is 12 residues. Trimming left V 5 bases short and J 2 bases short, with 7 bases between. CDR3 sequence reads: CATSQRAYEQYF. Here the CDR3 DNA reads TGTGCCACCAGCCAGCGGGCCTACGAGCAGTACTTC. Looking up the rest from reference TRBV15 and TRBJ2-7 gives the full variable domain: DAMVIQNPRYQVTQFGKPVTLSCSQTLNHNVMYWYQQKSSQAPKLLFHYYDKDFNNEADTPDNFQSRRPNTSFCFLDIRSPGLGDTAMYLCATSQRAYEQYFGPGTRLTVT.

This clonotype came up a few times. The J gene is TRBJ1-1, the V gene TRBV5-1; D not resolved. The germline V gene encodes CDR1 SGHRS and CDR2 YFSETQ. The CDR3 totals 14 residues. Trimming took 2 bases from V and 1 from J, leaving 9 bases between them. CDR3 residues: CASSLTFANTEAFF. The CDR3 DNA is TGCGCCAGCAGCTTAACCTTCGCGAACACTGAAGCTTTCTTT.

This clonotype occurred a few times. J is TRBJ1-2 and V is TRBV28; D gene uncertain. Germline assignment: CDR1 MDHEN and CDR2 SYDVKM. V dropped 2 bases and J dropped 8 bases, with 18 bases sitting between them. The CDR3 has 15 residues. CDR3 sequence: CASSLVVPPQRGYTF. Here the CDR3 DNA reads TGTGCCAGCAGTTTAGTAGTCCCGCCCCAGAGGGGCTACACCTTC.

The chain couples TRBV20-1 to TRBJ2-3, with a weak D call TRBD2 (5 bases). The CDR3 covers 15 residues. Per the germline V gene, CDR1 is DFQATT and CDR2 is SNEGSKA (reference sequence). V lost 6 bases to trimming and J lost 6 bases, with 22 bases between them. The CDR3 loop is CSAITGMTGGDTQYF. Written as DNA, the CDR3 is TGCAGTGCCATCACCGGGATGACGGGCGGGGATACGCAGTATTTT.

This sequence joins TRBV28 and TRBJ2-2; perhaps D is TRBD1 or TRBD2 (6 bases each). CDR1 and CDR2 (germline): MDHEN, SYDVKM. The V and J ends lost 10 bases and 7 bases respectively, with 19 bases between them. This CDR3 contains 14 residues. CDR3 residues: CATTWGAHGGELFF. The CDR3 region has the DNA TGTGCCACCACATGGGGGGCGCACGGCGGGGAGCTGTTTTTT.

The chain couples TRBV14 to TRBJ2-7; D call uncertain. CDR1 and CDR2 (germline): SGHDN, FVKESK. The V end lost 3 bases, the J end lost 1 base, and 10 bases lay between the germline ends. The length of the CDR3 is 14 residues. CDR3 coding DNA: TGTGCCAGCAGCCAGACCAGTCCTTCCTACGAGCAGTACTTC. Amino acid sequence: CASSQTSPSYEQYF.

The CDR3 DNA reads TGTGCCAGCAGCCCCTGGGACGCATCCTATGGCTACACCTTC. Translation: CASSPWDASYGYTF. The rearrangement uses TRBV3-1 and TRBJ1-2; D might be TRBD1 (5 bases). The CDR3 runs 14 residues. The germline CDR1 and CDR2 sequences are LGHDT and YNNKEL (reference sequence). Deletions cut 4 bases from V and 4 bases from J, with 13 bases between.

This clonotype has a handful of counts. The V call is TRBV12-3 or TRBV12-4, the J call TRBJ2-3, with 8 nucleotides matching TRBD2. The CDR3 spans 17 residues. The trim removed 0 bases at V and 1 base at J, leaving 6 bases unmatched. The CDR3 region has the DNA TGTGCCAGCAGTTTAGCACTAGCGGAAACTCGCACAGATACGCAGTATTTT. Amino acids: CASSLALAETRTDTQYF.